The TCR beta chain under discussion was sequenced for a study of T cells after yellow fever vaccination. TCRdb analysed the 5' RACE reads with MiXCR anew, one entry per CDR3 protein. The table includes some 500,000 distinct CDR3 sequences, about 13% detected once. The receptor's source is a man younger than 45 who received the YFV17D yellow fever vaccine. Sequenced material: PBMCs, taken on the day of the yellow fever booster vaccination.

The CDR3 region has the DNA TGTGCCAGCAGTGGAAATAGCGGGAGCGGGGATGAGCAGTTCTTC. This encodes CASSGNSGSGDEQFF. The V gene is TRBV2, the J gene TRBJ2-1; TRBD2 matches 9 bases. Germline CDR1 SNHLY, CDR2 FYNNEI. J lost 8 bases, V lost 4 bases, and 9 bases had no gene match. This CDR3 has 15 residues.